The 29 T cell receptor delta chains reported below all come from one sample, sequenced in a study of gamma-delta T cells after stem cell transplantation. TCRdb reanalyzed the RT-PCR reads using CATT. The data show about 2,900 delta-chain clones, with 30% seen just once and around 25% held by the top ten. Sequenced: gamma-delta T cells. The receptors come from a human donor. It is not recorded whose cells these are; they may come from a transplant donor.

As concerns this clone: A far more abundant clone sits one base away, making this likely a read error. The chain couples TRDV2 to TRDJ1; D gene uncertain. CDR1 is GEAIGNYY and CDR2 is EKD in the germline V gene. This CDR3 comprises 14 residues. CDR3 amino acids: CACDTLENTDKHIF. CDR3 DNA sequence: TGTGCCTGTGACACCCTGGAGAACACCGATAAACACATCTTT.

About this clone: This DNA translates differently at residue 13 from the TCRdb protein, which is that of a much larger clone; a read error is likely, and the protein shown is the DNA's own translation. This chain links TRDV2 with TRDJ3; 7 bases map to TRDD3. This CDR3 spans 18 amino acids. Germline V CDR1 and CDR2: GEAIGNYY, EKD. The CDR3 bases are TGTGCCTGTGACTCGGCTGGGGGCCAAGACTGGGACGCCCGACAGATGTTTTTC. Residues: CACDSAGGQDWDARQMFF.

A word on this clone: A far larger clone is off by one base, so a read error is likely. The chain uses TRDV2 and TRDJ1; 9 nucleotides agree with TRDD3. Trimming at V came to 0 bases and at J to 3 bases, leaving 4 bases not matched to a gene. Germline CDR1 is GEAIGNYY and CDR2 is EKD. The CDR3 length is 15 residues. The CDR3 sequence: CACDTLGDSSDKLIF. The CDR3 DNA follows: TGTGCCTGTGACACCCTGGGGGATTCTTCCGATAAACTCATCTTT.

By proportion, this clone is medium-sized (0.01 to 0.1%). The chain recombines TRDV2 with TRDJ1, with TRDD3 matching 10 bases. The CDR3 runs to 15 residues. The junction had 5 bases not matched to a gene; V was cut back by 3 bases and J by 2 bases. CDR1 GEAIGNYY and CDR2 EKD come from the germline V gene. The CDR3 loop is CACDPLLGDTDKLIF. The CDR3 nucleotides are TGTGCCTGTGACCCTCTACTGGGGGATACCGATAAACTCATCTTT.

This clone has just a few counts. This rearrangement joins TRDV2 to TRDJ1, with a weak D call TRDD3 (5 bases). The CDR3 runs to 17 residues. Trimming cost V 4 bases and J 0 bases, with 20 bases left between them. Germline-derived CDR1 and CDR2 are GEAIGNYY and EKD. The CDR3 loop reads CACEPLRGPQYTDKLIF. CDR3 DNA: TGTGCCTGTGAGCCTCTGCGGGGGCCCCAGTACACCGATAAACTCATCTTT.

V and J are TRDV2 and TRDJ1, with 8 bases identical to TRDD3. CDR1 is GEAIGNYY, CDR2 EKD, per germline. There are 15 residues in the CDR3. V trimming: 0 bases; J trimming: 5 bases; junction bases outside the gene matches: 7. This chain's CDR3 is CACDTLLGGPDKLIF. CDR3 nucleotides: TGTGCCTGTGACACCCTACTGGGGGGCCCTGATAAACTCATCTTT.

As for this clone: The protein that TCRdb holds for this DNA derives from a much larger clone and differs from the translated DNA at residue 8, which likely indicates a read error; the protein shown here is translated from the DNA. The rearrangement joins TRDV2 to TRDJ1; D call uncertain. The CDR3 covers 18 residues. The germline V and J ends were trimmed by 0 bases and 0 bases, with 19 bases remaining between them. The germline gives CDR1 GEAIGNYY, CDR2 EKD. CDR3 sequence reads: CACDTLLAPNSYTDKLIF. The CDR3 DNA reads TGTGCCTGTGACACCCTGCTGGCACCGAATTCATACACCGATAAACTCATCTTT.

Comment on this clone: A far larger clone is one nucleotide away, so this likely arose from a read error. Distinct nucleotide sequences in the sample also encode this CDR3. V is TRDV2 and J is TRDJ3; 13 nucleotides align to TRDD3. The germline CDR1 and CDR2 sequences are GEAIGNYY and EKD. This CDR3 is built from 20 residues. The CDR3 region has the DNA TGTGCCTGTGATCTGAGTACTGGGGGATACGCGTCCTGGGACACCCGGCAGATGTTTTTC. Its translation: CACDLSTGGYASWDTRQMFF.

Comment on this clone: A read error is likely here: a far larger clone is one base away. The sample has other DNA sequences that encode this CDR3 too. V usage is TRDV2 and J usage is TRDJ1; a possible D gene is TRDD3 (6 bases). V lost 1 base, J lost 4 bases, and 21 bases lay in between. Germline V CDR1 and CDR2: GEAIGNYY, EKD. The CDR3 runs to 17 residues. The CDR3 DNA reads TGTGCCTGTGACACTTTGGGAGATACGCGAGGGGACGATAAACTCATCTTT. Protein: CACDTLGDTRGDDKLIF.

This clone was seen a few times. Written as DNA, the CDR3 is TGTGCTCTTGGGGAACTAGTCACCTACCTACCGGCTACTGGGGGATACAAAGCCGATAAACTCATCTTT. It is translated as CALGELVTYLPATGGYKADKLIF. J is TRDJ1 and V is TRDV1, with TRDD3 identical over 12 bases. This CDR3 spans 23 amino acids. Germline-derived CDR1 and CDR2 are TSWWSYY and QGS. J was trimmed by 3 bases and V by 0 bases; bases with no gene match: 23.

For this clone: A much larger clone sits a single nucleotide away, making a read error possible. The same CDR3 also results from other DNA sequences found in this sample. The chain is built from TRDV2 and TRDJ1, with 9 bases that match TRDD3. In germline, CDR1 is GEAIGNYY, CDR2 EKD. This CDR3 comprises 15 residues. The CDR3, as DNA: TGTGCCTGCGACACGCTGGGGGATTCGGGCGATAAACTCATCTTT. It yields the protein CACDTLGDSGDKLIF.

Points on this clone: TCRdb lists the protein of a much larger clone for this DNA, which differs at residue 15, so this is likely a read error; the protein given here is translated from the DNA itself. The CDR3 nucleotides read TGTGCCTGTGACACCGTGGAAAGTGGGGGATACCCCGATAAATTCATCTTT. Translation gives CACDTVESGGYPDKFIF. The J gene is TRDJ1, the V gene TRDV2, with 10 bases fitting TRDD3. The CDR3 totals 17 residues. Germline-derived CDR1 and CDR2 are GEAIGNYY and EKD.

As for this clone: This may be a read error, as it is one base from a much larger clone. This chain uses TRDV2 with TRDJ1, with 11 positions matching TRDD3. This CDR3 comprises 17 residues. The germline V gene encodes CDR1 GEAIGNYY and CDR2 EKD. The CDR3 nucleotides read TGTGCCTATGACGCTCCTGGGGGATACAGTGACACCGATAAACTCATCTTT. Encoded protein: CAYDAPGGYSDTDKLIF.

This clone is medium-sized (0.01 to 0.1%) by share. J is TRDJ3 and V is TRDV2; 9 bases agree with TRDD3. Losses at the gene ends were 3 bases for V and 2 bases for J; bases not matched to a gene: 13. Germline V lookup: CDR1 GEAIGNYY, CDR2 EKD. This CDR3 contains 20 residues. The CDR3 loop is CACDPHRTGGRPWDTRQMFF. The CDR3 region has the DNA TGTGCCTGTGACCCTCACCGAACTGGGGGACGCCCCTGGGACACCCGACAGATGTTTTTC.

Remarks on this clone: A read error likely explains this, since a far larger clone differs by one base. Other DNA sequences in this sample translate to the same CDR3. This rearrangement joins TRDV1 to TRDJ1; 9 nucleotides match TRDD3. V shed 3 bases and J 0 bases; nucleotides not matched to a gene: 29. The CDR3 runs to 24 residues. CDR1 is TSWWSYY, CDR2 QGS, per germline. CDR3 coding DNA: TGTGCTCTTGGGGACTTTCCTACGAACATACCTATACTGGGGGAAATCAGGTACACCGATAAACTCATCTTT. It translates to CALGDFPTNIPILGEIRYTDKLIF.

This clone was counted between two and nine times. A far larger clone differs by one base, so this is likely a read error. The rearrangement joins TRDV1 to TRDJ1; 9 bases agree with TRDD3. J was trimmed by 5 bases and V by 2 bases; bases with no gene match: 27. CDR1 is TSWWSYY, CDR2 QGS, per germline. CDR3 size: 22 residues. CDR3 protein: CALGESPSPRRRGIPRGDKLIF. Here the CDR3 DNA reads TGTGCTCTTGGGGAAAGTCCTTCCCCCCGTCGGCGGGGGATACCCCGCGGGGATAAACTCATCTTT.

V gene TRDV1 combines with J gene TRDJ1; 11 bases are shared with TRDD3. J was trimmed by 3 bases and V by 1 base; bases with no gene match: 25. Germline assignment: CDR1 TSWWSYY and CDR2 QGS. The CDR3 totals 23 residues. The CDR3: CALGEPIPSRDGGYAGHSDKLIF. The CDR3 DNA sequence: TGTGCTCTTGGGGAACCAATTCCTTCCCGTGATGGGGGATACGCGGGTCACTCCGATAAACTCATCTTT.

This clone turned up a few times. The gene calls are TRDV1 and TRDJ1; 8 nucleotides line up with TRDD2. This CDR3 contains 21 residues. Trimming cost V 5 bases and J 0 bases; bases outside gene matches: 23. CDR1 and CDR2 from the germline V gene are TSWWSYY and QGS. The CDR3 loop is CALGKGGTFLRGERYTDKLIF. CDR3 DNA sequence: TGTGCTCTTGGGAAAGGGGGAACCTTCCTAAGGGGGGAACGGTACACCGATAAACTCATCTTT.

As regards this clone: A far larger clone lies a single base away; this is likely a read error. This sequence joins TRDV2 and TRDJ1; maybe TRDD3 (5 bases). CDR1 is GEAIGNYY, CDR2 EKD, per germline. The CDR3 is 14 amino acids. The CDR3 region is CACDPVEPGDTLIF. In DNA form, the CDR3 reads TGTGCCTGTGACCCCGTGGAACCTGGAGATACACTCATCTTT.

By frequency in the sample, this clone is medium-sized. The rearrangement uses TRDV2 and TRDJ1; a weak D match, TRDD2 (5 bases). V lost 4 bases, J lost 0 bases, and 26 bases lay in between. This CDR3 contains 19 residues. Germline V gives CDR1 GEAIGNYY, CDR2 EKD. As DNA, the CDR3 is TGTGCCTGTGATCCCCTGACCTTCTCAACCCCACTGAACACCGATAAACTCATCTTT. It encodes CACDPLTFSTPLNTDKLIF.

Sample share makes this clone medium-sized. The chain carries TRDV2 and TRDJ1, with TRDD3 matching over 12 bases. CDR3 length equals 20 residues. V lost 1 base to trimming and J lost 0 bases; unmatched junction nucleotides: 14. CDR1 is GEAIGNYY, CDR2 EKD, per germline. This chain's CDR3 is CACDTVSTGGYPPYTDKLIF. The DNA of the CDR3 is TGTGCCTGTGACACAGTCTCTACTGGGGGATACCCCCCGTACACCGATAAACTCATCTTT.

This chain joins TRDV1 and TRDJ1, with D perhaps matching TRDD2 or TRDD3 (7 bases each). V was trimmed by 2 bases and J by 1 base, leaving 23 bases between them. This CDR3 has 19 amino acids. Germline values: CDR1 TSWWSYY, CDR2 QGS. The CDR3 region has the DNA TGTGCTCTTGGGGAATCAGCCTTCCTGGGGGCAAACTTCACCGATAAACTCATCTTT. Protein: CALGESAFLGANFTDKLIF.

Comment on this clone: This is likely an artifact of a read error, given a far larger clone one base away. This rearrangement joins TRDV2 to TRDJ3; the match to TRDD3 covers 9 bases. The length of the CDR3 is 21 residues. Germline CDR1 is GEAIGNYY and CDR2 is EKD. CDR3: CARDTMELGERTSWDTRQMFF. The CDR3 region has the DNA TGTGCCCGTGACACCATGGAACTGGGGGAAAGAACCTCCTGGGACACCCGACAGATGTTTTTC.

By share, this clone ranks as medium-sized. The chain is built from TRDV2 and TRDJ1, with 8 bases lining up with TRDD3. The germline CDR1 and CDR2 sequences are GEAIGNYY and EKD. V lost 0 bases to trimming and J lost 0 bases; unmatched junction nucleotides: 14. This CDR3 is built from 19 residues. The CDR3 region is CACDTVQSLLGAYTDKLIF. CDR3 coding DNA: TGTGCCTGTGACACCGTTCAGAGTTTACTGGGGGCGTACACCGATAAACTCATCTTT.

Details on this clone: A read error may explain this, as a much larger clone is one base away. Additional DNA sequences in this sample encode the identical CDR3. The chain has TRDV1 and TRDJ1, with a tentative D call TRDD2 (6 bases). There are 21 residues in the CDR3. Germline assignment: CDR1 TSWWSYY and CDR2 QGS. The CDR3 nucleotides read TGTGCCCTTGGGGAACTCTACGACCCTACTGGATCCTACTTGTACACCGATAAACTCATCTTT. Amino acid sequence: CALGELYDPTGSYLYTDKLIF.

This clone is categorized as large (0.1 to 1%). The J gene is TRDJ1, the V gene TRDV2; the match to TRDD3 covers 12 bases. The germline V gene encodes CDR1 GEAIGNYY and CDR2 EKD. CDR3 size: 18 residues. The V gene end was trimmed by 0 bases and the J gene end by 5 bases; junction bases not matched to a gene: 12. This CDR3 reads CACDTAELGDTLKDKLIF. CDR3 DNA: TGTGCCTGTGACACCGCCGAACTGGGGGATACTCTAAAGGATAAACTCATCTTT.

Comments on this clone: A much larger clone differs by one base, so this may be a read error. This sample includes further DNA sequences coding for the same CDR3. The V and J genes are TRDV2 and TRDJ1; 8 nucleotides line up with TRDD3. The CDR3 sequence is 17 residues long. Germline V gene data show CDR1 as GEAIGNYY and CDR2 as EKD. The CDR3 sequence is CACDTLTGGTDTDKLIF. Here the CDR3 DNA reads TGTGCCTGCGACACCTTAACTGGGGGGACGGACACCGATAAACTCATCTTT.

The chain is built from TRDV2 and TRDJ1; 10 bases are shared with TRDD3. Trimming cost V 1 base and J 0 bases; bases outside gene matches: 25. Looked up from germline, CDR1 is GEAIGNYY and CDR2 is EKD. The CDR3 spans 23 residues. CDR3 sequence (DNA): TGTGCCTGTGACACTATCAGCGCCGCCGAAGAAAGGGGGATACGCTCTAACACCGATAAACTCATCTTT. This gives the protein CACDTISAAEERGIRSNTDKLIF.

A remark on this clone: A far larger clone is off by one base, so a read error is likely. The V gene is TRDV2, the J gene TRDJ1; 7 positions agree with TRDD3. The CDR3 is 15 residues long. Per germline, CDR1 GEAIGNYY and CDR2 EKD. Here the CDR3 DNA reads TGTGCCTGTGACACCGTAGGGGATAGGCCCGATAAACGCATCTTT. Translated, it gives CACDTVGDRPDKRIF.